This T cell receptor (beta chain) was sequenced during a study of T cell changes during pregnancy in multiple sclerosis. Assay: immunoSEQ multiplex PCR; the TCRdb copy retains only in-frame clones and omits some. This table has 75,000 to 100,000 clones, 90% to 95% appearing once. The germline V gene encodes CDR1 SEHNR and CDR2 FQNEAQ (reference sequence). The CDR3 is made up of 16 amino acids. The clonotype was recovered from a female donor in good health, enrolled as a control in a pregnancy study. The gene calls are TRBV7-9 and TRBJ2-7; 14 positions agree with TRBD2. The DNA end favors TRBJ2-1, so the J call may be wrong. Sequencing was performed on peripheral blood, taken after pregnancy. The CDR3 protein is CASSDIGTSGSTEQFF. Here the CDR3 DNA reads TGTGCCAGCAGCGATATAGGGACTAGCGGGAGTACTGAGCAGTTCTTC.